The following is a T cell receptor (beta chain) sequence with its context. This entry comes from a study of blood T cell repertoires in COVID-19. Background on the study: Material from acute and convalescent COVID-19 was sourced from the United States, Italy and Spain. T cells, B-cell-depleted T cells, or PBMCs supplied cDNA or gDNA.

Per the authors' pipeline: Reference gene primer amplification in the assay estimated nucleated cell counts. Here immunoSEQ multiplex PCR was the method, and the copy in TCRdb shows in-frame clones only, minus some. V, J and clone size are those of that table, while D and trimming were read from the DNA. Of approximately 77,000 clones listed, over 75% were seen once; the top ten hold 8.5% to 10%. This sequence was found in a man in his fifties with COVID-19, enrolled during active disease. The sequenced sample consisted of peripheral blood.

CDR3 nucleotide sequence: TGTGCCAGCAGACTTAGGACAAGCTCCTACAATGAGCAGTTCTTC. It codes for CASRLRTSSYNEQFF. The rearrangement uses TRBV21-1 and TRBJ2-1; TRBD1, the D gene given by the table, was not confirmed from the DNA. TRBV21-1 is listed as a pseudogene. The CDR3 sequence is 15 residues long.